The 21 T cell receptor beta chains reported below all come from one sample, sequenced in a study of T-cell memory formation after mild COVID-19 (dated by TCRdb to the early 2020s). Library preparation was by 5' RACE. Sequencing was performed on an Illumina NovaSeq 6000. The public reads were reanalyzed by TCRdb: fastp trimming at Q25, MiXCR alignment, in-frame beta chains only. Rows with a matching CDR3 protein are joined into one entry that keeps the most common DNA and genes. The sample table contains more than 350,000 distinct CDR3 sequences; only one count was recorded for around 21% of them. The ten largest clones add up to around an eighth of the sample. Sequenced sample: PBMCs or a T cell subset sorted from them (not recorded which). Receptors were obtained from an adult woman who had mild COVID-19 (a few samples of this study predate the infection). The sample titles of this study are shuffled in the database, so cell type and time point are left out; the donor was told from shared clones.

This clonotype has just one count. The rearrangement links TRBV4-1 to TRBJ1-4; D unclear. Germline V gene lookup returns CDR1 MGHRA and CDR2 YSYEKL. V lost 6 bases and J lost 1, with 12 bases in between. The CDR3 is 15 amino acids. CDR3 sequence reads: CASSTLLVTNEKLFF. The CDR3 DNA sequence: TGCGCCAGCAGTACCCTTCTTGTAACTAATGAAAAACTGTTTTTT.

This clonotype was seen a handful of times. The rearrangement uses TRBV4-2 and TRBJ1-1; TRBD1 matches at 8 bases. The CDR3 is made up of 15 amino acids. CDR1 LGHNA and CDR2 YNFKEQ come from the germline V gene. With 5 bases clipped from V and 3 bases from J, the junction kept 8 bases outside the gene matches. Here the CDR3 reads CASSNDRGKDTEAFF. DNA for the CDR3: TGTGCCAGCAGCAATGACAGGGGCAAGGACACTGAAGCTTTCTTT.

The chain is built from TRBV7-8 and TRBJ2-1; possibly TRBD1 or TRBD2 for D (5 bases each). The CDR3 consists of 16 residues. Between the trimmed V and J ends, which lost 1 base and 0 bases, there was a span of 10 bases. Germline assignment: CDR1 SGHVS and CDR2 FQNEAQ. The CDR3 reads CASSLDGANSYNEQFF. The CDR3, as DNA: TGTGCCAGCAGCTTAGACGGGGCAAACTCCTACAATGAGCAGTTCTTC.

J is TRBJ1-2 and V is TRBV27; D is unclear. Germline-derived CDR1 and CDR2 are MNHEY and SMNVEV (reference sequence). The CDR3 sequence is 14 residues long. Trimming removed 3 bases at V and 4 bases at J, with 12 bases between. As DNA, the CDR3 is TGTGCCAGCAGTTTTAGTCGACCGAGCTATGGCTACACCTTC. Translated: CASSFSRPSYGYTF.

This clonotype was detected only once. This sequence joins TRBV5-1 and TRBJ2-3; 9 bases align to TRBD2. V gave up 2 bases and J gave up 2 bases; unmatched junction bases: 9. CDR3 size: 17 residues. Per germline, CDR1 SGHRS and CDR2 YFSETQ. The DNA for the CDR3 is TGCGCCAGCAGCTTAGGGTTAGCGGGAGTGTACACAGATACGCAGTATTTT. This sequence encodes CASSLGLAGVYTDTQYF.

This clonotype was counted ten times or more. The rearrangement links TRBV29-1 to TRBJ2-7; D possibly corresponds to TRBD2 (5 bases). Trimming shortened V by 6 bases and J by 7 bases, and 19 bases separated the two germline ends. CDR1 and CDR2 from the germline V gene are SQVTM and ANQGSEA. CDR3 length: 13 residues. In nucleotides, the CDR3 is TGCAGCGTCCGAGAGAGAGGGCCGGGGGAGCAGTACTTC. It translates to CSVRERGPGEQYF.

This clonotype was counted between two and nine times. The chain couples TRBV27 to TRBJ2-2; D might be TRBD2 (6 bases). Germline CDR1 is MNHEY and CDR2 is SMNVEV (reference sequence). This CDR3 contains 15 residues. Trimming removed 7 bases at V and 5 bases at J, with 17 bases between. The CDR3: CASTPGGSWTGELFF. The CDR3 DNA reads TGTGCCAGCACCCCTGGAGGGTCGTGGACCGGGGAGCTGTTTTTT.

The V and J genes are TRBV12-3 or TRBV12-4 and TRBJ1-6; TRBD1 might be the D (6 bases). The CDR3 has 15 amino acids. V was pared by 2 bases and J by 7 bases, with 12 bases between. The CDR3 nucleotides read TGTGCCAGCAGTTTATCGGGGGGCGCAAATTCACCCCTCCACTTT. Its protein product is CASSLSGGANSPLHF.

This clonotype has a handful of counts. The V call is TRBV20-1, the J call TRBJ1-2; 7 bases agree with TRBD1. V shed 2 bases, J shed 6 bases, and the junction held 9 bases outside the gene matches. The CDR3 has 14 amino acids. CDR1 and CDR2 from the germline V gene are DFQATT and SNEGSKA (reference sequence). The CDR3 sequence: CSARTPGQAHGYTF. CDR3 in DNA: TGCAGTGCTAGAACCCCTGGACAGGCCCATGGCTACACCTTC.

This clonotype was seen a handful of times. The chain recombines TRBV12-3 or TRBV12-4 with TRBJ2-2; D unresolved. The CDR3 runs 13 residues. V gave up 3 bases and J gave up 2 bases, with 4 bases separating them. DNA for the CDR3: TGTGCCAGCAGTTTCCATAACACCGGGGAGCTGTTTTTT. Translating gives CASSFHNTGELFF.

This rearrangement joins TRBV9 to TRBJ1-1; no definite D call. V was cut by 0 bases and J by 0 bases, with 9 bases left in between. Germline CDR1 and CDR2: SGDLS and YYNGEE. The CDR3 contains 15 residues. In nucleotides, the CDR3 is TGTGCCAGCAGCGTAGTAGGACTTATGAACACTGAAGCTTTCTTT. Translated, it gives CASSVVGLMNTEAFF.

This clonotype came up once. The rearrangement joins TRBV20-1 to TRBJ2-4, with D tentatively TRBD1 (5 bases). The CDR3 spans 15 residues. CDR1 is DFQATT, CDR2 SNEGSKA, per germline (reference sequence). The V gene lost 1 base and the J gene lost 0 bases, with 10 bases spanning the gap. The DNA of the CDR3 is TGCAGTGCTAGAGGTCGACAGATAGCCAAAAACATTCAGTACTTC. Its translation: CSARGRQIAKNIQYF.

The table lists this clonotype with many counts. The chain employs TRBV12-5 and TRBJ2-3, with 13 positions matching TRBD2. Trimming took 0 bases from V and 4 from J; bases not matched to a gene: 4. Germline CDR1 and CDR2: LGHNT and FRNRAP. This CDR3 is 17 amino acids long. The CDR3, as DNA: TGTGCTAGTGGTTTGGTACGACTAGCGGGAGGTGCAGATACGCAGTATTTT. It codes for CASGLVRLAGGADTQYF. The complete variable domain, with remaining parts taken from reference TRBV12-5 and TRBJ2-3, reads DARVTQTPRHKVTEMGQEVTMRCQPILGHNTVFWYRQTMMQGLELLAYFRNRAPLDDSGMPKDRFSAEMPDATLATLKIQPSEPRDSAVYFCASGLVRLAGGADTQYFGPGTRLTVL.

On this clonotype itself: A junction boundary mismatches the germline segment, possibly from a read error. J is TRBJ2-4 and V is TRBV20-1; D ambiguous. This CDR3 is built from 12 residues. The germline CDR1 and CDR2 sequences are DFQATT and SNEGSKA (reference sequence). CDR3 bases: TGCAGTGCAAGCCCTCCCCTGGGTCTGAGGCACTTC. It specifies CSASPPLGLRHF.

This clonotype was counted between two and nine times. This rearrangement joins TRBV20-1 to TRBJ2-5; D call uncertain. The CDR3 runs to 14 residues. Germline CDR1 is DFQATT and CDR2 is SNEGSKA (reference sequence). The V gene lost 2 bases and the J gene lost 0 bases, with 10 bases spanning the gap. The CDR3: CSARQVLNQETQYF. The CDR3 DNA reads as TGCAGTGCTAGACAGGTTTTGAACCAAGAGACCCAGTACTTC.

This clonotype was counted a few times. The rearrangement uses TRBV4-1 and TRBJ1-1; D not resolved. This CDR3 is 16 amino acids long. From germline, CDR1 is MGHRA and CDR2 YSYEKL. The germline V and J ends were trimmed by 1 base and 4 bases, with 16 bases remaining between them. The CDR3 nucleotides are TGCGCCAGCAGCCAAGTCCCGGTAGCCGGAGGCACTGAAGCTTTCTTT. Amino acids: CASSQVPVAGGTEAFF.

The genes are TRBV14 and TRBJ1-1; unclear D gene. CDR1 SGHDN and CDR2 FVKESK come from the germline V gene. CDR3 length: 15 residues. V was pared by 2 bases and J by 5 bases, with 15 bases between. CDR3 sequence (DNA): TGTGCCAGCAGCCAACAGAGGCAGCTCGGGACTGAAGCTTTCTTT. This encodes CASSQQRQLGTEAFF.

The chain's CDR3 is CASRPIAGTYEQYF. As DNA, the CDR3 is TGCGCCAGCAGGCCTATAGCGGGGACCTACGAGCAGTACTTC. The J gene is TRBJ2-7, the V gene TRBV5-1; 8 nucleotides align to TRBD2. CDR3 size: 14 residues. Trimming at V came to 5 bases and at J to 2 bases, leaving 6 bases not matched to a gene. The germline gives CDR1 SGHRS, CDR2 YFSETQ.

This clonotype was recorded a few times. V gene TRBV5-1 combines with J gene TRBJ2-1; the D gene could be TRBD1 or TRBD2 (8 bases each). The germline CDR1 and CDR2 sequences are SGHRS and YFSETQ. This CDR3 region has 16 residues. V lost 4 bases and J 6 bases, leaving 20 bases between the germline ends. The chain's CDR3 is CASSLGGAGGRNEQFF. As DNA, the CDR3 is TGCGCCAGCAGCCTCGGGGGGGCAGGGGGCCGCAATGAGCAGTTCTTC.

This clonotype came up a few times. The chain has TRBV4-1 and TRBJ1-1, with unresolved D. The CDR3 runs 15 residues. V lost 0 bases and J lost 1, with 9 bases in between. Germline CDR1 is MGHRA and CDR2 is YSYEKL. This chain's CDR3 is CASSQDPWENTEAFF. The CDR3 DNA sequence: TGCGCCAGCAGCCAAGATCCGTGGGAGAACACTGAAGCTTTCTTT.

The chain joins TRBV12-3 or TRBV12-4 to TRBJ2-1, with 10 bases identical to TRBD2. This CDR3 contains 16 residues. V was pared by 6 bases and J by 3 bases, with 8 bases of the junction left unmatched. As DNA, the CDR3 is TGTGCCAGCAGCACTCGGGCTAGCGGGAGCTACAATGAGCAGTTCTTC. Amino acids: CASSTRASGSYNEQFF.